These T cell receptor beta chains were read from a single sample in a study of T cell repertoires in cytomegalovirus infection. No antigen has been identified for these receptors. TCRdb itself ran the reads through MiXCR, one entry per CDR3 protein. The table includes about 280,000 distinct CDR3 sequences, around 20% detected once. The starting material was cultured PBMCs, obtained from culture after CMV antigen stimulation. These receptor sequences come from a human donor in good health (CMV status not recorded). Some clones in this sample may be carry-over from other donors' samples. Both conserved end residues are part of each CDR3. The D gene is left open where the match is weak. Part of the rows lack a size; the others show once, few, many or a class for expanded clones.

TGTGCCAGCAGGCCGGGACAAGAGGATGAAAAACTGTTTTTT | CASRPGQEDEKLFF | once | NA | TRBJ1-4 | TRBV28
TGTGCCAGCGCCAAGACCCTAGCGGATATCACAGATACGCAGTATTTT | CASAKTLADITDTQYF | few | TRBD2 | TRBJ2-3 | TRBV4-2
TGTGCCAGCAGCCCTGGGTACCAAGAGACCCAGTACTTC | CASSPGYQETQYF | NA | NA | TRBJ2-5 | TRBV9
TGTGCCAGCAGTTACGGAGGTTCGCTATATGGCTACACCTTC | CASSYGGSLYGYTF | NA | NA | TRBJ1-2 | TRBV6-5
TGTGCCAGTAGTGGGTCAGGGGGCTTGGGTGAAAAACTGTTTTTT | CASSGSGGLGEKLFF | NA | TRBD1 | TRBJ1-4 | TRBV19
TGTGCCACCAGCAGATCAGGGGGAGCCAACCAAGAGACCCAGTACTTC | CATSRSGGANQETQYF | few | TRBD1 | TRBJ2-5 | TRBV15
TGTGCCAGCAGCCTCTGGAGTTACAATGAGCAGTTCTTC | CASSLWSYNEQFF | few | NA | TRBJ2-1 | TRBV6-6
TGCAGTGCTAGGGGATGGGCGGGAGGTGGTCGAGATACGCAGTATTTT | CSARGWAGGGRDTQYF | NA | TRBD2 | TRBJ2-3 | TRBV20-1
TGCAGCGTTTATGCCACTGGCTACGAGCAGTACTTC | CSVYATGYEQYF | few | NA | TRBJ2-7 | TRBV29-1
TGTGCCATCGCGGGAGTAGATCCAAACATTCAGTACTTC | CAIAGVDPNIQYF | few | TRBD2 | TRBJ2-4 | TRBV10-3
TGTGCCACCGACCCGACAGGTATGATGAACACTGAAGCTTTCTTT | CATDPTGMMNTEAFF | NA | NA | TRBJ1-1 | TRBV19
TGTGCCAGCAGCTCACCAGAGACGAACACCGGGGAGCTGTTTTTT | CASSSPETNTGELFF | many | NA | TRBJ2-2 | TRBV7-6
TGCAGTGCTAGGCACGGCGAGACCCAGTACTTC | CSARHGETQYF | NA | NA | TRBJ2-5 | TRBV20-1